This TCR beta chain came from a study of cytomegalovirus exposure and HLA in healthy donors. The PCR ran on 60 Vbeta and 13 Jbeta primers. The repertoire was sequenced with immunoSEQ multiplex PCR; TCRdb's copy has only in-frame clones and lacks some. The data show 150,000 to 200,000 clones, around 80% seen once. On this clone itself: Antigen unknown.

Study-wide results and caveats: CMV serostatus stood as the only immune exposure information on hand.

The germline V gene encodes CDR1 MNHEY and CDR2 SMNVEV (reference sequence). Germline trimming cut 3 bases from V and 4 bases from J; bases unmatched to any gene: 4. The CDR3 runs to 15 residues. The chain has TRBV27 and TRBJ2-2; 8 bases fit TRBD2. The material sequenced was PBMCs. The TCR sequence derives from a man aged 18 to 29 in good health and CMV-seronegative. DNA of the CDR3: TGTGCCAGCAGTTTTGGGCTAGCGGGCACCGGGGAGCTGTTTTTT. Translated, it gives CASSFGLAGTGELFF.